These 20 T cell receptor beta chains were all obtained from the same sample, sequenced in a study of blood T cell repertoires in COVID-19. Clones were sequenced by immunoSEQ multiplex PCR, and TCRdb holds only the in-frame ones, with some missing. This sample has roughly 200,000 clones, with 86% found just once. The sample was PBMCs or T cells enriched from blood (not recorded which). Receptor source: a man aged 35 to 55 with acute COVID-19.

J is TRBJ2-1 and V is TRBV6-5; possibly TRBD2 for D (5 bases). Trimming took 5 bases from V and 5 from J, leaving 13 bases between them. The CDR3 is 14 residues long. Germline-derived CDR1 and CDR2 are MNHEY and SVGAGI. This chain's CDR3 is CASSPRRGNNEQFF. In DNA, the CDR3 is TGTGCCAGCAGTCCTCGTCGGGGAAACAATGAGCAGTTCTTC.

The genes are TRBV4-1 and TRBJ1-5; a possible D gene is TRBD1 (6 bases). The CDR3 covers 19 residues. Between the trimmed V and J ends, which lost 2 bases and 1 base, there was a span of 21 bases. Germline V gene lookup returns CDR1 MGHRA and CDR2 YSYEKL. The CDR3 sequence is CASSQWSAGGAGSNQPQHF. Here the CDR3 DNA reads TGCGCCAGCAGCCAATGGTCTGCTGGGGGGGCAGGCAGCAATCAGCCCCAGCATTTT.

CDR3 amino acids: CASSKTGDNEQFF. DNA of the CDR3: TGTGCCAGCAGCAAGACAGGTGACAATGAGCAGTTCTTC. This chain uses TRBV7-3 with TRBJ2-1, with a weak D call TRBD1 (6 bases). Germline V gives CDR1 SGHTA, CDR2 FQGTGA. The CDR3 consists of 13 residues. Trimming pared 5 bases from V and 5 bases from J, leaving 10 bases between.

A few counts support this clone. The rearrangement joins TRBV4-1 to TRBJ1-2; D gene unclear. CDR3 length equals 14 residues. With 0 bases removed from V and 4 bases from J, the gap between germline ends came to 9 bases. Germline V gene sequence: CDR1 MGHRA, CDR2 YSYEKL. The CDR3 sequence is CASSQEIEFYGYTF. CDR3 in DNA: TGCGCCAGCAGCCAAGAAATAGAATTCTATGGCTACACCTTC.

The chain carries TRBV5-1 and TRBJ2-7; perhaps TRBD2 as D (6 bases). V gave up 3 bases and J gave up 5 bases, with 15 bases separating them. The length of the CDR3 is 14 residues. In germline, CDR1 is SGHRS, CDR2 YFSETQ. The CDR3 DNA follows: TGCGCCAGCAGCTCTGGAGGGTTGATCGACGAGCAGTACTTC. Its translation: CASSSGGLIDEQYF.

The J gene is TRBJ2-1, the V gene TRBV24-1; 8 nucleotides line up with TRBD1. V trimming: 4 bases; J trimming: 8 bases; junction bases outside the gene matches: 3. Per the germline V gene, CDR1 is KGHDR and CDR2 is SFDVKD. This CDR3 is 13 amino acids long. CDR3 nucleotides: TGTGCCACCAGTGAACCAGGGGGCCATGAGCAGTTCTTC. This sequence encodes CATSEPGGHEQFF.

This clone has more than one count but fewer than ten. This chain joins TRBV7-9 and TRBJ2-1, with D tentatively TRBD2 (6 bases). Per the germline V gene, CDR1 is SEHNR and CDR2 is FQNEAQ (reference sequence). The CDR3 loop spans 15 amino acids. V was cut by 1 base and J by 5 bases, with 12 bases left in between. The CDR3 DNA sequence: TGTGCCAGCAGCTTAGGTAGCGGAGGCAACAATGAGCAGTTCTTC. It codes for CASSLGSGGNNEQFF.

The genes are TRBV9 and TRBJ1-6, with 11 bases matching TRBD1. The CDR3 runs 15 residues. CDR1 is SGDLS, CDR2 YYNGEE, per germline. V shed 3 bases, J shed 9 bases, and the junction held 5 bases outside the gene matches. CDR3 protein: CASSESGTGGSPLHF. CDR3 bases: TGTGCCAGCAGCGAGTCCGGGACAGGGGGTTCACCCCTCCACTTT.

CDR3 region: CASSGGLAGTDTQYF. The CDR3 DNA reads TGTGCCAGTAGTGGAGGACTAGCAGGCACAGATACGCAGTATTTT. The J gene is TRBJ2-3, the V gene TRBV19; the match to TRBD2 covers 8 bases. This CDR3 comprises 15 residues. Germline V gene lookup returns CDR1 LNHDA and CDR2 SQIVND (reference sequence). After removal of 5 bases from V and 1 base from J, the junction contained 5 bases not matched to a gene.

As DNA, the CDR3 is TGTGCCAGCAGCCAAGGGGGCGGAAGCTCTGGAAACACCATATATTTT. Its protein product is CASSQGGGSSGNTIYF. V is TRBV3-1 (or the pseudogene TRBV3-2) and J is TRBJ1-3; tentative D call: TRBD1 (5 bases). Germline V gives CDR1 LGHDT, CDR2 YNNKEL (reference sequence). V lost 1 base and J lost 0, with 10 bases in between. The length of the CDR3 is 16 residues.

V is TRBV7-3 and J is TRBJ2-1, with 10 bases that match TRBD2. This CDR3 has 18 amino acids. The germline gives CDR1 SGHTA, CDR2 FQGTGA. V gave up 3 bases and J gave up 0 bases; unmatched junction bases: 8. CDR3: CASSFGSPSGSSYNEQFF. The CDR3 region has the DNA TGTGCCAGCAGCTTCGGGAGCCCTAGCGGGAGCTCCTACAATGAGCAGTTCTTC.

The V and J genes are TRBV27 and TRBJ1-6; 8 bases are shared with TRBD1. The germline gives CDR1 MNHEY, CDR2 SMNVEV (reference sequence). The length of the CDR3 is 17 residues. V lost 2 bases and J lost 9; bases outside the gene matches: 12. This CDR3 reads CASSLRKGQGMSSPLHF. Written as DNA, the CDR3 is TGTGCCAGCAGTTTAAGAAAAGGACAGGGTATGAGTTCACCCCTCCACTTT.

This clone was observed a handful of times. The chain couples TRBV28 to TRBJ1-5; 9 bases agree with TRBD1. V dropped 10 bases and J dropped 5; count of bases not matched to a gene: 3. Germline CDR1 is MDHEN and CDR2 is SYDVKM. This CDR3 has 12 residues. The CDR3 coding sequence is TGTGCCACCAGGACAGGGGATCAGCCCCAGCATTTT. Its protein is CATRTGDQPQHF.

The chain's CDR3 is CASRPSSYEQYF. For the CDR3, the DNA is TGTGCCAGCAGACCGAGCTCCTACGAGCAGTACTTC. V and J are TRBV28 and TRBJ2-7; the D is unclear. V lost 6 bases to trimming and J lost 0 bases, with 6 bases between them. This CDR3 comprises 12 residues. Per the germline V gene, CDR1 is MDHEN and CDR2 is SYDVKM.

V and J are TRBV9 and TRBJ1-6; no firm D call. CDR3 length: 13 amino acids. Trimming stripped 0 bases from V and 10 bases from J, with 8 bases between. The V gene's germline CDR1 is SGDLS and CDR2 YYNGEE. CDR3 protein: CASSVDRESPLHF. CDR3 coding DNA: TGTGCCAGCAGCGTAGACCGGGAATCACCCCTCCACTTT.

The chain links TRBV10-3 to TRBJ1-1; a weak D match, TRBD1 (5 bases). CDR1 ENHRY and CDR2 SYGVKD come from the germline V gene. The CDR3 extends over 13 amino acids. With 6 bases removed from V and 1 base from J, the gap between germline ends came to 9 bases. CDR3 in amino acids: CAIRDSPNTEAFF. As DNA, the CDR3 is TGTGCCATCAGAGACAGCCCGAACACTGAAGCTTTCTTT.

The J gene is TRBJ2-4, the V gene TRBV12-3 or TRBV12-4; 7 bases agree with TRBD2. Losses at the gene ends were 6 bases for V and 5 bases for J; bases not matched to a gene: 4. The CDR3 sequence is 13 residues long. The CDR3 loop reads CASSILAENIQYF. CDR3 coding DNA: TGTGCCAGCAGCATCCTAGCGGAAAACATTCAGTACTTC.

This clone was observed once. The chain recombines TRBV4-1 with TRBJ1-1, with D possibly being TRBD1 (5 bases). Trimming left V 3 bases short and J 4 bases short, with 15 bases between. Germline V lookup: CDR1 MGHRA, CDR2 YSYEKL. The length of the CDR3 is 15 residues. CDR3 region: CASSQENRLSTEAFF. The CDR3, as DNA: TGCGCCAGCAGCCAGGAAAACAGGTTATCCACTGAAGCTTTCTTT.

The chain couples TRBV9 to TRBJ2-5, with 9 bases fitting TRBD1. Losses at the gene ends were 6 bases for V and 3 bases for J; bases not matched to a gene: 9. The CDR3 contains 15 residues. The germline gives CDR1 SGDLS, CDR2 YYNGEE. CDR3 DNA: TGTGCCAGCAATAGACCGGGACAGGGCAAAGAGACCCAGTACTTC. Translating it yields CASNRPGQGKETQYF.

The gene calls are TRBV25-1 and TRBJ1-4, with 10 bases identical to TRBD1. The CDR3 totals 16 residues. V shed 3 bases, J shed 10 bases, and the junction held 11 bases outside the gene matches. Per the germline V gene, CDR1 is MGHDK and CDR2 is SYGVNS. The CDR3 is CASSDPATGGSRKLFF. The CDR3 nucleotides are TGTGCCAGCAGTGATCCCGCGACAGGGGGCTCGCGAAAACTGTTTTTT.